This entry concerns a single T cell receptor (beta chain). Assay used: immunoSEQ multiplex PCR; TCRdb lists only in-frame clones, some missing. Of 60,000 to 90,000 clones listed, approximately 79% are singletons. This CDR3 contains 15 residues. Trimming pared 0 bases from V and 0 bases from J, leaving 8 bases between. Germline-derived CDR1 and CDR2 are SGHVT and SQSDAQ. This record comes from a study of blood T cell repertoires in COVID-19. In the study overall: Italy, Spain and the United States were the sources of the convalescent and acute COVID-19 samples. T cells, B-cell-depleted T cells, or PBMCs provided the cDNA or gDNA that served as material.

This sequence originates from a human donor with acute or convalescent COVID-19. The donor label of this sample is uncertain. The chain is built from TRBV7-4 and TRBJ2-5; no clear D gene. Sequencing was carried out using peripheral blood. CDR3 protein: CASSLAGGNQETQYF. CDR3 nucleotide sequence: TGTGCCAGCAGCTTAGCTGGCGGCAACCAAGAGACCCAGTACTTC.